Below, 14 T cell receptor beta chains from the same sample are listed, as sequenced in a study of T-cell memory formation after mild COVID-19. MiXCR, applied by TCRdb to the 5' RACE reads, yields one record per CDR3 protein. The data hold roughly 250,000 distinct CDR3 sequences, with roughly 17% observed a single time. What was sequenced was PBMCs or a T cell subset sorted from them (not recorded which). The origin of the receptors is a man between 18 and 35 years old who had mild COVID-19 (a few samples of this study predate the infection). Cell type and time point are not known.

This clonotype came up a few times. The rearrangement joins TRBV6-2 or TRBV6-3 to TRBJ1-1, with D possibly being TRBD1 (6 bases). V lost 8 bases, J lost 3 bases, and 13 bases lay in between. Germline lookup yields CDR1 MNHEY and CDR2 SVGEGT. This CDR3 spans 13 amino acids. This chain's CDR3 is CASGTHPDTEAFF. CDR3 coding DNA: TGTGCCAGCGGGACACACCCAGACACTGAAGCTTTCTTT.

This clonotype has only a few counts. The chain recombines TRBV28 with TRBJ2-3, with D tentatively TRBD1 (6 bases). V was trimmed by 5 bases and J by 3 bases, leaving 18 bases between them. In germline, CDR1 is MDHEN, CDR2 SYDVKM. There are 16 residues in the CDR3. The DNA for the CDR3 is TGTGCCAGCAGTGTACTTCGGATGACAGGTACAGATACGCAGTATTTT. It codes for CASSVLRMTGTDTQYF.

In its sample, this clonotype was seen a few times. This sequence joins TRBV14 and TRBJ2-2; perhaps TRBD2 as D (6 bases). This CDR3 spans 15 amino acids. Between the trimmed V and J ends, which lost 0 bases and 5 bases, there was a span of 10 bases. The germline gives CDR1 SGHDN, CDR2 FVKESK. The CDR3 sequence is CASSQEIRGTGELFF. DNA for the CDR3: TGTGCCAGCAGCCAAGAAATACGGGGGACCGGGGAGCTGTTTTTT. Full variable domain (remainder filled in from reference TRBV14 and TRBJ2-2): EAGVTQFPSHSVIEKGQTVTLRCDPISGHDNLYWYRRVMGKEIKFLLHFVKESKQDESGMPNNRFLAERTGGTYSTLKVQPAELEDSGVYFCASSQEIRGTGELFFGEGSRLTVL.

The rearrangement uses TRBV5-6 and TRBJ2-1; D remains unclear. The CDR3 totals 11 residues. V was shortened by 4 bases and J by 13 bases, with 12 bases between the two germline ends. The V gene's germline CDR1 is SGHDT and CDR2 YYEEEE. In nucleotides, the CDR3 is TGTGCCAGCAGCCTCGAGGCCTCTCAGTTCTTC. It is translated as CASSLEASQFF. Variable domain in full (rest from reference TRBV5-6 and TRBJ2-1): DAGVTQSPTHLIKTRGQQVTLRCSPKSGHDTVSWYQQALGQGPQFIFQYYEEEERQRGNFPDRFSGHQFPNYSSELNVNALLLGDSALYLCASSLEASQFFGPGTRLTVL.

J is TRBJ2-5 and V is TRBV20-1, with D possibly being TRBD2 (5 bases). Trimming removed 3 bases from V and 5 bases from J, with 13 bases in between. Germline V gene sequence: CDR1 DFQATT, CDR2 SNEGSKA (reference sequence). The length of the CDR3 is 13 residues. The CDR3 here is CSASGGLAETQYF. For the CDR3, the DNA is TGCAGTGCTAGCGGTGGGCTAGCTGAGACCCAGTACTTC.

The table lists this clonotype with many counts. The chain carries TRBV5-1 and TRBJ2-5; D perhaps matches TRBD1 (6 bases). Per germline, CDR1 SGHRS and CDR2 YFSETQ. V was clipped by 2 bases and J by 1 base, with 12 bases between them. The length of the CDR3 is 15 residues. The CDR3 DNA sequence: TGCGCCAGCAGCTTAGGGGGACACTTCCAAGAGACCCAGTACTTC. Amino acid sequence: CASSLGGHFQETQYF.

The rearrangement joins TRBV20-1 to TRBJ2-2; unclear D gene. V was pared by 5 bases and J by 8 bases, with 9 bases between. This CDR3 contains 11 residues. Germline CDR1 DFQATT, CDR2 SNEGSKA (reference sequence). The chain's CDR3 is CSAPRAGELFF. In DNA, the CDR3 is TGCAGTGCTCCCCGGGCAGGGGAGCTGTTTTTT.

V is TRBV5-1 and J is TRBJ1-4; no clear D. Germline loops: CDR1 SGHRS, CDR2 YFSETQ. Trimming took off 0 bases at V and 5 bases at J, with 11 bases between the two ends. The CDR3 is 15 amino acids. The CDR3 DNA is TGCGCCAGCAGCTTGGGGTTAATCGGGAATGAAAAACTGTTTTTT. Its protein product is CASSLGLIGNEKLFF.

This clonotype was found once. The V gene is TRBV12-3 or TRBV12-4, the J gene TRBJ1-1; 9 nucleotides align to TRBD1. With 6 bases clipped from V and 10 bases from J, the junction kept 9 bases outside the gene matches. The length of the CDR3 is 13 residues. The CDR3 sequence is CASRTGQGSVAFF. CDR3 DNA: TGTGCCAGCAGAACCGGACAGGGGAGTGTAGCTTTCTTT.

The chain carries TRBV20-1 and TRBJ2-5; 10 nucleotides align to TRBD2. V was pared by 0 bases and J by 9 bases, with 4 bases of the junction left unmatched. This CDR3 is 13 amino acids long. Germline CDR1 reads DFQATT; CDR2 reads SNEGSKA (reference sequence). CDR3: CSARDELAGAQYF. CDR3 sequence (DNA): TGCAGTGCTAGAGATGAGCTAGCGGGGGCCCAGTACTTC.

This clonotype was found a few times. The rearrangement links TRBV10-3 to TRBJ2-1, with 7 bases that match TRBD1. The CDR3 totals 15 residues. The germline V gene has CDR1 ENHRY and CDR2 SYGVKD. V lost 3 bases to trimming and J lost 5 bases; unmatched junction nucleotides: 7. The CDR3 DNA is TGTGCCATCAGTGAACAGGGGTTAGTCCACAATGAGCAGTTCTTC. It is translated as CAISEQGLVHNEQFF.

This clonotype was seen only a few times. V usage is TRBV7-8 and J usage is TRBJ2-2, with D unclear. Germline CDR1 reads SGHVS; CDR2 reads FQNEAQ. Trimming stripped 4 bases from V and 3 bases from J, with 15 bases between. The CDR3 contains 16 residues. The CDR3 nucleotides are TGTGCCAGCAGCTACTTCCGGGTCGGAGACACCGGGGAGCTGTTTTTT. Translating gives CASSYFRVGDTGELFF.

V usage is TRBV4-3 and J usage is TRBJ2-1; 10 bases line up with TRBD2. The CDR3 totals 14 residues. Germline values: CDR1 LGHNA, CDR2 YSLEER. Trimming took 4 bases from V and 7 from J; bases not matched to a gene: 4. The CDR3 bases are TGCGCCAGCAGCCTTCAACTAGCGGGGAATGAGCAGTTCTTC. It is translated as CASSLQLAGNEQFF.

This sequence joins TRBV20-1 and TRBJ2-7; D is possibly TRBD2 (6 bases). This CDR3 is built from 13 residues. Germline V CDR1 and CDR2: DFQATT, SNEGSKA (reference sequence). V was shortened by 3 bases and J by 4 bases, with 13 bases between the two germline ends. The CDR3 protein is CSASAPEGYEQYV. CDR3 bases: TGCAGTGCTAGCGCCCCGGAGGGGTACGAGCAGTACGTC.